This T cell receptor (beta chain) was sequenced during a study of blood T cells in healthy people across ages. Broader study findings: The recorded TCR beta diversity per million T cells decreased in a roughly linear manner with age.

This clonotype was seen just once. Its cognate antigen is unknown. A J-beta primer mix and a sample-barcoded 5' primer were used in a second PCR of roughly 7 to 12 cycles. In TCRdb, the 5' RACE reads were re-called with MiXCR into one record per CDR3 protein. Of 800,000 or so distinct CDR3 sequences listed, around a quarter are singletons. Germline CDR1 reads SEHNR; CDR2 reads FQNEAQ (reference sequence). J gave up 1 base and V 8 bases, and 6 bases lay outside the gene matches. This CDR3 is 14 amino acids long. These data were also reused for a study on T cells of mothers and their children. As that study records: Every microgram of extracted RNA entered cDNA synthesis, around 1.5 ug per 15 ul. In unrelated and related pairs, TCR recombination output is shaped in a similar way by thymic selection.

V usage is TRBV7-9 and J usage is TRBJ1-1, with 8 bases lining up with TRBD1. The sample consisted of blood. This receptor was obtained from a boy aged 10-17 years in good health. The CDR3 loop reads CASGWTGPNTEAFF. The CDR3 nucleotides are TGTGCCAGCGGATGGACAGGGCCGAACACTGAAGCTTTCTTT. Combining the CDR3 with reference TRBV7-9 and TRBJ1-1 gives the whole variable domain DTGVSQNPRHKITKRGQNVTFRCDPISEHNRLYWYRQTLGQGPEFLTYFQNEAQLEKSRLLSDRFSAERPKGSFSTLEIQRTEQGDSAMYLCASGWTGPNTEAFFGQGTRLTVV.